Each of the 18 T cell receptor beta chains below was sequenced from the same sample in a study of T-cell reconstitution after alpha-beta-depleted transplantation in children. The TCRbeta library incorporated unique molecular identifiers. MiXCR, run by TCRdb on the PCR reads, gives a single entry per CDR3 protein. Here the sample spans about 170,000 distinct CDR3 sequences, over 8.5% being singletons. The sample consisted of PBMCs, taken before TCRalphabeta/CD19-depleted stem cell transplant. These receptors were obtained from a boy aged 2 to 10 with acute myeloid leukemia, due to receive a stem cell transplant.

This clonotype was seen repeatedly, ten times or more. The J gene is TRBJ2-7, the V gene TRBV7-6; tentatively, D is TRBD1 (6 bases). The CDR3 runs 13 residues. Trimming left V 4 bases short and J 5 bases short, with 12 bases between. Germline CDR1 reads SGHVS; CDR2 reads FNYEAQ. The CDR3 nucleotides are TGTGCCAGCAGCTCTCAGGGGTTGCACGAGCAGTACTTC. It encodes CASSSQGLHEQYF.

This clonotype was seen ten or more times. The chain uses TRBV7-2 and TRBJ2-7; D is unresolved. Germline values: CDR1 SGHTA, CDR2 FQGNSA. CDR3 length: 15 residues. V shed 5 bases and J shed 2 bases, with 16 bases lying between them. The CDR3 DNA is TGTGCCAGCAGCCGCGAACAGAGTCTTACCTACGAGCAGTACTTC. Translation: CASSREQSLTYEQYF.

Ten or more counts support this clonotype. V gene TRBV7-9 combines with J gene TRBJ1-4; perhaps TRBD1 as D (5 bases). Trimming took off 3 bases at V and 8 bases at J, with 13 bases between the two ends. The germline V gene has CDR1 SEHNR and CDR2 FQNEAQ (reference sequence). The CDR3 runs to 14 residues. CDR3 sequence (DNA): TGTGCCAGCAGCTTCCAGGGCTTAGGAGAAAAACTGTTTTTT. Residues: CASSFQGLGEKLFF.

The J gene is TRBJ2-3, the V gene TRBV2; a possible D gene is TRBD2 (5 bases). The CDR3 is 15 residues long. Deletions cut 4 bases from V and 0 bases from J, with 11 bases between. Germline V gene data show CDR1 as SNHLY and CDR2 as FYNNEI. The CDR3 coding sequence is TGTGCCAGCAGTGGGATTAGCGTGAGCACAGATACGCAGTATTTT. This translates into CASSGISVSTDTQYF. The variable domain in full, completed from reference TRBV2 and TRBJ2-3, reads EPEVTQTPSHQVTQMGQEVILRCVPISNHLYFYWYRQILGQKVEFLVSFYNNEISEKSEIFDDQFSVERPDGSNFTLKIRSTKLEDSAMYFCASSGISVSTDTQYFGPGTRLTVL.

This clonotype was seen repeatedly, ten times or more. The chain joins TRBV11-2 to TRBJ2-2; unclear D gene. This CDR3 has 14 amino acids. CDR1 is SGHAT and CDR2 is FQNNGV in the germline V gene. V was pared by 3 bases and J by 2 bases, with 7 bases between. CDR3 protein: CASSLEPNTGELFF. The CDR3 region has the DNA TGTGCCAGCAGCTTGGAGCCTAACACCGGGGAGCTGTTTTTT.

This clonotype was observed at least ten times. The chain couples TRBV12-3 or TRBV12-4 to TRBJ1-2; no clear D gene. This CDR3 spans 12 amino acids. The V and J ends lost 1 base and 7 bases respectively, with 7 bases between them. The DNA for the CDR3 is TGTGCCAGCAGTTTAGGTCGGGGTGGCTACACCTTC. The encoded protein is CASSLGRGGYTF.

This clonotype came up many times. The junction departs from the called germline gene at one end, perhaps through a read error. This chain joins TRBV29-1 and TRBJ1-1; D not resolved. The CDR3 consists of 14 residues. From germline, CDR1 is SQVTM and CDR2 ANQGSEA. CDR3: CSAEGRTVNTEAFF. The CDR3 DNA follows: TGCAGCGCTGAAGGGCGGACGGTGAACACTGAAGCTTTCTTT.

On this clonotype itself: A much bigger clone sits one base away, suggesting this may be a read error. This rearrangement joins TRBV6-2 or TRBV6-3 to TRBJ1-1, with a tentative D call TRBD1 (5 bases). In germline, CDR1 is MNHEY, CDR2 SVGEGT. The CDR3 consists of 12 residues. Trimming pared 2 bases from V and 8 bases from J, leaving 9 bases between. The CDR3 loop is CASSYLDREAFF. The CDR3 DNA reads as TGTGCCAGCAGTTACCTCGACAGAGAAGCTTTCTTT.

This clonotype has only one observation. A much bigger clone sits one base away, suggesting this may be a read error. The chain has TRBV18 and TRBJ2-3; no reliable D call. Germline V lookup: CDR1 KGHSH, CDR2 LQKENI. This CDR3 has 12 residues. CDR3 amino acids: CASSSYTDTQFF. CDR3 sequence (DNA): TGTGCCAGCTCATCATACACAGATACGCAGTTTTTT.

The sample holds many counts of this clonotype. This chain joins TRBV28 and TRBJ1-5; maybe TRBD1 (5 bases). Germline V CDR1 and CDR2: MDHEN, SYDVKM. Trimming left V 6 bases short and J 4 bases short, with 16 bases between. The CDR3 consists of 15 residues. CDR3 bases: TGTGCCAGCAGCCCGGGGGGGATCCTTAATCAGCCCCAGCATTTT. It yields the protein CASSPGGILNQPQHF.

This clonotype appeared many times. V is TRBV20-1 and J is TRBJ2-7; D might be TRBD1 or TRBD2, each matching 5 bases. From germline, CDR1 is DFQATT and CDR2 SNEGSKA (reference sequence). This CDR3 has 13 amino acids. Here the CDR3 DNA reads TGCACGGGCTCGGGGCTGCCGGCCTACGAGCAGTACTTC. Amino acid sequence: CTGSGLPAYEQYF.

In its sample, this clonotype was seen many times. This sequence joins TRBV7-2 and TRBJ2-1; the D gene could be TRBD1 or TRBD2 (5 bases each). The germline V and J ends were trimmed by 6 bases and 7 bases, with 13 bases remaining between them. Germline CDR1 reads SGHTA; CDR2 reads FQGNSA. The CDR3 loop spans 13 amino acids. The chain's CDR3 is CASRGLRGNEQFF. As DNA, the CDR3 is TGTGCCAGCAGGGGGCTGAGAGGGAATGAGCAGTTCTTC.

Ten or more counts support this clonotype. The J gene is TRBJ2-3, the V gene TRBV7-9; 13 positions match TRBD2. The CDR3 sequence is 17 residues long. Germline V CDR1 and CDR2: SEHNR, FQNEAQ (reference sequence). With 8 bases clipped from V and 0 bases from J, the junction kept 8 bases outside the gene matches. This chain's CDR3 is CASRGLAGDLSTDTQYF. CDR3 coding DNA: TGTGCCAGCCGCGGACTAGCGGGAGACCTTAGCACAGATACGCAGTATTTT.

V and J are TRBV7-8 and TRBJ1-4; D uncertain. In germline, CDR1 is SGHVS, CDR2 FQNEAQ. The CDR3 has 17 residues. V shed 1 base and J shed 0 bases, with 12 bases lying between them. CDR3 DNA: TGTGCCAGCAGCTTAGATCCGGGTTCAGCAACTAATGAAAAACTGTTTTTT. This encodes CASSLDPGSATNEKLFF.

This clonotype has at least ten counts. CDR3 DNA sequence: TGTGCCAGCAGCTCTATAGGCAAAAACATTCAGTACTTC. Amino acids: CASSSIGKNIQYF. The chain links TRBV7-9 to TRBJ2-4; D is unclear. This CDR3 comprises 13 residues. The V gene's germline CDR1 is SEHNR and CDR2 FQNEAQ (reference sequence). V was pared by 4 bases and J by 3 bases, with 7 bases between.

This clonotype showed up many times. The genes are TRBV20-1 and TRBJ1-1; possible D gene TRBD1, 6 bases. There are 15 residues in the CDR3. Trimming stripped 0 bases from V and 4 bases from J, with 15 bases between. CDR1 is DFQATT, CDR2 SNEGSKA, per germline (reference sequence). Here the CDR3 DNA reads TGCAGTGCTAGAGATCCAGGGGAAATGAGCACTGAAGCTTTCTTT. It yields the protein CSARDPGEMSTEAFF.

This clonotype has ten or more counts. Mismatch with germline at one junction end may stem from a read error. The chain carries TRBV15 and TRBJ2-1, with D tentatively TRBD1 or TRBD2 (5 bases each). Germline V gives CDR1 LNHNV, CDR2 YYDKDF (reference sequence). The CDR3 extends over 16 amino acids. Here the CDR3 reads CATSLQYGAAYNEHFF. For the CDR3, the DNA is TGTGCCACCAGCTTACAGTACGGGGCAGCTTACAATGAGCATTTCTTC.

In DNA, the CDR3 is TGTGCCATGGGCCCCGGGCTGCCCTGCTGCCAAGAGACCCAGTACTTC. This sequence encodes CAMGPGLPCCQETQYF. The chain recombines TRBV4-2 with TRBJ2-5; D ambiguous. The CDR3 extends over 16 amino acids. V shed 10 bases and J shed 1 base, with 22 bases lying between them. Germline V gene sequence: CDR1 LGHNA, CDR2 YNFKEQ.